This T cell receptor beta chain stems from a study of vaccination and CD4 T cells after COVID-19. About the research overall: The convalescent population consisted of six males and four females, two of whom were of Hispanic ethnicity. It was a median about 92 days after diagnosis, with a range of 35 to 161, that post-COVID samples were drawn. Researchers treated control cultures with a CEFX pool, an HIV-1 Nef pool, or no peptide.

With regard to this clonotype: Its antigen is currently unknown.

Treatment indicated: roughly 11-day PBMC culture with coronavirus spike peptide pools or control peptides (ViraFEST assay). Trimming pared 5 bases from V and 0 bases from J, leaving 11 bases between. The CDR3 length is 16 residues. Per the germline V gene, CDR1 is SGHVS and CDR2 is FNYEAQ. Cultured CD4+ T-cell DNA underwent Oncomine TCR Beta short-read sequencing. One entry per CDR3 protein results from TCRdb running MiXCR on the PCR reads. The sample lists thousands of distinct CDR3 sequences, 50% to 80% occurring once. Sequenced: CD4+ T cells from blood, cultured in vitro. The receptor was isolated from a human donor who had recovered from COVID-19. The chain recombines TRBV7-6 with TRBJ1-6; D unclear. CDR3 DNA: TGTGCCAGCAGCCCAACGAAGAGCTCCTATAATTCACCCCTCCACTTT. It encodes CASSPTKSSYNSPLHF.